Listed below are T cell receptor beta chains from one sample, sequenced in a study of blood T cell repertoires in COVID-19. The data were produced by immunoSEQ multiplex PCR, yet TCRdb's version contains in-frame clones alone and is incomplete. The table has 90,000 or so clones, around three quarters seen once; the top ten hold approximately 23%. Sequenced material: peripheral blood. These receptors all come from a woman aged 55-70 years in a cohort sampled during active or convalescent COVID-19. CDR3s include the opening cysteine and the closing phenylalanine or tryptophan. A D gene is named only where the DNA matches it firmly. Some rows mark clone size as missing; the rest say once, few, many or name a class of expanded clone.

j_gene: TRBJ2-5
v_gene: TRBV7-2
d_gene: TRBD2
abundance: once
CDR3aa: CASSLGRLAGASGETQYF
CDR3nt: TGTGCCAGCAGCTTGGGCCGACTAGCGGGGGCTTCGGGAGAGACCCAGTACTTC

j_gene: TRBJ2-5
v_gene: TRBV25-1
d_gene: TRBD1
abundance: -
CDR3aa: CASRWTGPQETQYF
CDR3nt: TGTGCCAGCAGGTGGACAGGGCCTCAAGAGACCCAGTACTTC

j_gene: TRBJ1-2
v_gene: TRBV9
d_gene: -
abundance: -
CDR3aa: CASSPGVGSNYGYTF
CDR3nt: TGTGCCAGCAGCCCAGGGGTGGGGAGTAACTATGGCTACACCTTC

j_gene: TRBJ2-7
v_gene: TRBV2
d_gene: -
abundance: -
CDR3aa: CATREGGGGYEQYF
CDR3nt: TGTGCCACCAGGGAGGGGGGGGGCGGCTACGAGCAGTACTTC

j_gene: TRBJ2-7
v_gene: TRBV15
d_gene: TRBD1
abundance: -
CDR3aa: CATSRGRTGALEQYF
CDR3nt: TGTGCCACCAGCAGGGGAAGGACAGGTGCCCTGGAGCAGTACTTC

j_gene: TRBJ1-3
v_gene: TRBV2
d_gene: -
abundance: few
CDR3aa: CASSPRGPRNTIYF
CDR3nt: TGTGCCAGCAGCCCGCGGGGGCCCCGAAACACCATATATTTT

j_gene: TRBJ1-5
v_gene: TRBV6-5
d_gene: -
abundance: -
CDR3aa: CASRARAGNQPQHF
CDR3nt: TGTGCCAGCAGGGCCAGGGCGGGCAATCAGCCCCAGCATTTT

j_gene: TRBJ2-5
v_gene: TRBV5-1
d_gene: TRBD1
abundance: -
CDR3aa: CASSPTTGGAGQETQYF
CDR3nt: TGCGCCAGCAGCCCGACGACAGGGGGCGCAGGGCAAGAGACCCAGTACTTC

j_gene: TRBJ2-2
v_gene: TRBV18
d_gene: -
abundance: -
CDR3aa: CASSPRGKNTGELFF
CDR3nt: TGTGCCAGCTCACCAAGGGGGAAGAACACCGGGGAGCTGTTTTTT

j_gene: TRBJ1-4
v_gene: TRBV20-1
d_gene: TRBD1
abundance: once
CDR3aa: CSASRDRVNEKLFF
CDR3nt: TGCAGTGCTAGTAGGGACAGGGTAAATGAAAAACTGTTTTTT

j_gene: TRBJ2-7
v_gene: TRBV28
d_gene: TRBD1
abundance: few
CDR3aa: CASSPRDRVFGYEQYF
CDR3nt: TGTGCCAGCAGTCCTAGGGACAGGGTCTTTGGGTACGAGCAGTACTTC

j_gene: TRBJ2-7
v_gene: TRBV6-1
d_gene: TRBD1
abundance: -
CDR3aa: CASTAGTGSSYEQYF
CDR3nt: TGTGCCAGCACCGCCGGGACAGGCAGCTCCTACGAGCAGTACTTC

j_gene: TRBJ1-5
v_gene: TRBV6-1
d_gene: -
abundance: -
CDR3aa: CASSDRASNQPQHF
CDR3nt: TGTGCCAGCAGTGACAGGGCTAGCAATCAGCCCCAGCATTTT

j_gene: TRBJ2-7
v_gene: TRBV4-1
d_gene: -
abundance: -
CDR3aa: CASSPIPGDHEQYF
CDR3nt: TGCGCCAGCAGTCCAATCCCGGGGGACCACGAGCAGTACTTC

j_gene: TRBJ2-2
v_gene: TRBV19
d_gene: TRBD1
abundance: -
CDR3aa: CASITGTGFPGELFF
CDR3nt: TGTGCCAGTATAACCGGGACAGGGTTCCCCGGGGAGCTGTTTTTT

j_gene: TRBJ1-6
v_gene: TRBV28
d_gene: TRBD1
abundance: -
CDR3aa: CASSTRQGGNSPLHF
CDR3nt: TGTGCCAGCAGCACTCGACAGGGGGGAAATTCACCCCTCCACTTT

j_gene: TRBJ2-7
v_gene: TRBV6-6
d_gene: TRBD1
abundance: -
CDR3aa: CASRTGTGGYEQYF
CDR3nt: TGTGCCAGCAGGACCGGGACAGGTGGTTACGAGCAGTACTTC

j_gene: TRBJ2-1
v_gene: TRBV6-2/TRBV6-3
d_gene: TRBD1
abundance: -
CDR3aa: CASSAPGQGAYNEQFF
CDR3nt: TGTGCCAGCAGTGCCCCGGGACAGGGGGCCTACAATGAGCAGTTCTTC

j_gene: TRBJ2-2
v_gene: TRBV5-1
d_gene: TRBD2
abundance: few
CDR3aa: CASSLRGDTGELFF
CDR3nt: TGCGCCAGCAGCTTGCGGGGGGACACCGGGGAGCTGTTTTTT

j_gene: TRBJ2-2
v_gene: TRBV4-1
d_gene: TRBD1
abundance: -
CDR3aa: CASSPGGAGTGELFF
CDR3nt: TGCGCCAGCAGCCCAGGGGGCGCGGGCACCGGGGAGCTGTTTTTT

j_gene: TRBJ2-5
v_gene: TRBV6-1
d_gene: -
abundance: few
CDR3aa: CASSDRVLVETQYF
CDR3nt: TGTGCCAGCAGTGACAGGGTTCTGGTAGAGACCCAGTACTTC

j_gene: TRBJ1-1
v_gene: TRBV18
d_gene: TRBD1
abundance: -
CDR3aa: CASSLGGQGVGTEAFF
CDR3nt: TGTGCCAGCTCACTTGGAGGACAGGGGGTAGGCACTGAAGCTTTCTTT

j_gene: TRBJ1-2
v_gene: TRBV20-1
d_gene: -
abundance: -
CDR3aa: CSASLGREGNGYTF
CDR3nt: TGCAGTGCTAGTTTAGGCAGGGAGGGGAATGGCTACACCTTC

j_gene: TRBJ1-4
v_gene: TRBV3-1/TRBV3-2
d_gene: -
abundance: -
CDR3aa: CASSQGGATNEKLFF
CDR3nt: TGTGCCAGCAGCCAAGGCGGAGCAACTAATGAAAAACTGTTTTTT

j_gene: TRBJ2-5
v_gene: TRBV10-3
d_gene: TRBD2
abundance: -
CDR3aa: CAISKSGGTQETQYF
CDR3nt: TGTGCCATCAGTAAAAGCGGGGGGACTCAAGAGACCCAGTACTTC

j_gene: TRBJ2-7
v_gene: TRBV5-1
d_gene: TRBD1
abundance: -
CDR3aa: CASSLRTGPYEQYF
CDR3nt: TGCGCCAGCAGCTTACGGACAGGTCCCTACGAGCAGTACTTC

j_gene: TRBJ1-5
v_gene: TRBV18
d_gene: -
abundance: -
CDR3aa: CASSYRGGNQPQHF
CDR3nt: TGTGCCAGCTCATACCGAGGGGGAAATCAGCCCCAGCATTTT

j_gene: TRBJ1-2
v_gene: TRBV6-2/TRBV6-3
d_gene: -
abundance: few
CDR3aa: CASSWAGGYYGYTF
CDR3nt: TGTGCCAGCAGTTGGGCAGGAGGGTACTATGGCTACACCTTC

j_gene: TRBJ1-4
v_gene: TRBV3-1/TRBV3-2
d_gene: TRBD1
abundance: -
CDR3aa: CASSQEDRGGEKLFF
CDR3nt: TGTGCCAGCAGCCAAGAAGACAGGGGAGGCGAAAAACTGTTTTTT

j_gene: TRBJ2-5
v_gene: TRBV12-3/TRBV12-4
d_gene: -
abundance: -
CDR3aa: CASNLPGSETQYF
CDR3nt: TGTGCCAGCAATCTCCCTGGTAGTGAGACCCAGTACTTC

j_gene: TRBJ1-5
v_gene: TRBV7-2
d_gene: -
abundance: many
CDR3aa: CASSSGTWRGNQPQHF
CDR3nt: TGTGCCAGCAGCTCGGGGACTTGGCGGGGCAATCAGCCCCAGCATTTT

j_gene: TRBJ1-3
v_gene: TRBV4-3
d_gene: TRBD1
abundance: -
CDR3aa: CASSQATGGHTIYF
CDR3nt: TGCGCCAGCAGCCAAGCGACAGGGGGACACACCATATATTTT

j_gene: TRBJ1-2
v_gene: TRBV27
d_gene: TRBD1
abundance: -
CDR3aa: CASSGDRTGAYGYTF
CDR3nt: TGTGCCAGCAGTGGGGACAGGACAGGCGCCTATGGCTACACCTTC

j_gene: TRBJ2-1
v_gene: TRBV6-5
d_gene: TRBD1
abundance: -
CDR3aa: CASRDRAGNEQFF
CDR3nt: TGTGCCAGCAGGGACAGGGCTGGCAATGAGCAGTTCTTC

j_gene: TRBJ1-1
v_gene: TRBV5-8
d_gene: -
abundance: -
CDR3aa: CASNPLVGVFQITNTEAFF
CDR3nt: TGTGCCAGCAACCCTTTAGTCGGAGTTTTTCAAATTACGAACACTGAAGCTTTCTTC

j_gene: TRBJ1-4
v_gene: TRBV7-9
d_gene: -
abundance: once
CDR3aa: CASSFGAATTNEKLFF
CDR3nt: TGTGCCAGCAGCTTCGGAGCGGCCACAACTAATGAAAAACTGTTTTTT

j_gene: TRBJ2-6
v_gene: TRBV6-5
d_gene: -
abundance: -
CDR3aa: CASSTGRWRNVLTF
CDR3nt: TGTGCCAGCAGTACAGGGCGGTGGAGAAACGTCCTGACTTTC

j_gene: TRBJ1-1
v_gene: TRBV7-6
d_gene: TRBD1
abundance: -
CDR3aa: CASSFGTGGTEAFF
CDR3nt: TGTGCCAGCAGCTTTGGGACAGGGGGCACTGAAGCTTTCTTT

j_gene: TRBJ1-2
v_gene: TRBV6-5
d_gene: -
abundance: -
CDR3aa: CASSPGTGIHGYTF
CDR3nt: TGTGCCAGCAGTCCCGGAACGGGTATCCATGGCTACACCTTC

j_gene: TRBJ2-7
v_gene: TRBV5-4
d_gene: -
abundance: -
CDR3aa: CASYFFGQPSYEQYF
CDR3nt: TGTGCCAGCTACTTTTTTGGACAGCCTTCCTACGAGCAGTACTTC

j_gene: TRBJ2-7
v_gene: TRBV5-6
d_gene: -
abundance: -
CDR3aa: CASSLESTRRDYEQYF
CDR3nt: TGTGCCAGCAGCTTGGAAAGCACCCGGAGAGACTACGAGCAGTACTTC

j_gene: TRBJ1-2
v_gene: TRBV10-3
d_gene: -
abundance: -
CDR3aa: CAIREPSDRTIYGYTF
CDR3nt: TGTGCCATCAGAGAACCTTCGGACAGAACAATCTATGGCTACACCTTC

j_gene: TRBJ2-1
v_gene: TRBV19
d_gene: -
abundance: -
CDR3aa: CATSLSLRAYNEQFF
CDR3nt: TGTGCCACCTCTCTCTCCTTGCGCGCCTACAATGAGCAGTTCTTC

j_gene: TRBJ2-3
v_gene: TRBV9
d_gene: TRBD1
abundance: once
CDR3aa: CASSGTGGGSSDTQYF
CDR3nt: TGTGCCAGCAGCGGGACAGGGGGCGGTTCTTCGGATACGCAGTATTTT

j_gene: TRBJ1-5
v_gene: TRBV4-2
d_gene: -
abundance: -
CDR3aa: CASSQDPGVQPQHF
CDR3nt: TGTGCCAGCAGCCAAGATCCAGGGGTGCAGCCCCAGCATTTT